Sequencing of this T cell receptor (beta chain) was carried out in a study of T-cell memory formation after mild COVID-19. Study-wide background: Largely donor-specific sequence clusters came from a couple of donors. Study-wide results and limits: The pre-infection memory compartment contained some responding clones, suggesting cross-reactive memory joined. A second wave expanding day 15 to 37 was CD4+-biased; contracting clones were balanced.

5'RACE primed at constant segments yielded TCR alpha and TCR beta cDNA libraries bearing sample barcodes and UMIs. TCRdb reanalysed the 5' RACE reads using MiXCR and keeps one entry per CDR3 protein. The sample comprises approximately 390,000 distinct CDR3 sequences, about 15% of which are singletons, and roughly a fifth rests with the top ten. The germline V and J ends were trimmed by 3 bases and 4 bases, with 9 bases remaining between them. CDR3 length equals 13 residues. Germline assignment: CDR1 SQVTM and CDR2 ANQGSEA. In the case of this clonotype: Its matching antigen is unknown.

The sequenced sample consisted of PBMCs or a T cell subset sorted from them (not recorded which). The chain combines TRBV29-1 with TRBJ2-2; the D gene is possibly TRBD1 (6 bases). The clonotype originates from a man aged 18-30 years who had mild COVID-19 (a few samples of this study predate the infection). Cell type and time point are not known. The DNA for the CDR3 is TGCAGCGTTGAGGGGACATTCACCGGGGAGCTGTTTTTT. It is translated as CSVEGTFTGELFF.